This TCR beta chain was obtained from a study of shared clonotypes between healthy human individuals. The CDR3 has 15 residues. The trim removed 3 bases at V and 9 bases at J, leaving 6 bases unmatched. Germline CDR1 is MNHEY and CDR2 is SMNVEV (reference sequence). The assay was immunoSEQ multiplex PCR, and TCRdb's table has in-frame clones only and misses some. The sample has millions of clones; about 93% are singletons. Terminally differentiated effector memory CD45RA+ cells were excluded by CCR7 positive selection of CD45RO-negative cells. Every contributor of samples was a Caucasian grown-up residing in Nashville, Tennessee.

The receptor was derived from a man aged 18-30 years in good health. Some clones in this sample may be carry-over from other donors' samples. Sequencing was carried out using naive CD8+ T cells from PBMCs. V gene TRBV27 combines with J gene TRBJ2-1; 12 nucleotides align to TRBD1. As DNA, the CDR3 is TGTGCCAGCAGTTTTAGGGGACAGGGGGCAAGTGAGCAGTTCTTC. Translating gives CASSFRGQGASEQFF.